A single sample gave rise to the 2 T cell receptor beta chains below, sequenced in a study of regulatory T cells in long-lasting Graves disease (dated by TCRdb to the early 2020s). Libraries came from multiplex PCR. Sequencing instrument: Illumina HiSeq 4000. TCR beta libraries were built with iRepertoire HTBI primers and Arm-PCR amplification of CDR3 regions. TCRdb trimmed public reads at Q25 via fastp, called clones via MiXCR and kept in-frame beta chains. Every distinct CDR3 protein forms one entry, paired with its most common genes and DNA. The sample table lists 440,000 or so distinct CDR3 sequences, around 17% of them with a count of one. The ten largest clones add up to about 10% of the sample. The time point label, as the study defines it: newly diagnosed GD, antithyroid drugs for less than 3 months. For both TCR sequencing and RNA sequencing, RNA was extracted from PBMCs in TRIzol. Another study also made use of these data, one on T cells in Graves' hyperthyroidism and ophthalmopathy.

Sample: peripheral blood mononuclear cells (PBMCs), taken at new diagnosis, from a patient treated with antithyroid drugs. The receptors come from a woman in her twenties or thirties with Graves disease. Donor details come from another sample of the same person, matched by shared clones.

The V gene is TRBV6-1, the J gene TRBJ1-4, with a possible D match to TRBD1 (5 bases). This CDR3 is 13 amino acids long. Germline V gene data show CDR1 as MNHNS and CDR2 as SASEGT. V lost 7 bases to trimming and J lost 8 bases, with 14 bases between them. CDR3 nucleotide sequence: TGTGCCAGCAACCTCGGGGCATTAGAAAAACTGTTTTTT. It is translated as CASNLGALEKLFF.

This clonotype was detected only a few times. The chain employs TRBV5-1 and TRBJ1-2, with 8 nucleotides matching TRBD1. Germline loops: CDR1 SGHRS, CDR2 YFSETQ. The V gene end was trimmed by 0 bases and the J gene end by 4 bases; junction bases not matched to a gene: 5. The length of the CDR3 is 15 residues. The CDR3 DNA follows: TGCGCCAGCAGCTTGGCCACCCAGGGGGCCTATGGCTACACCTTC. Amino acids: CASSLATQGAYGYTF.